This entry describes one T cell receptor (beta chain). This CDR3 region has 15 residues. The J segment lost 1 base and the V segment lost 4 bases, leaving 4 bases of the junction unmatched. Germline CDR1 is MNHEY and CDR2 is SMNVEV (reference sequence). This record comes from a study of blood T cell repertoires in COVID-19. The wider study: Collection of acute and convalescent COVID-19 samples took place in the United States, Italy and Spain. PBMCs, B-cell-depleted T cells, or T cells were the source of the cDNA or gDNA that made up the material.

Assay used: immunoSEQ multiplex PCR; TCRdb lists only in-frame clones, some missing. The sample carries hundreds of thousands of clones, under 90% recorded once. The chain uses TRBV27 and TRBJ2-7, with TRBD2 matching over 10 bases. The sequenced sample was PBMCs or T cells enriched from blood (not recorded which). This receptor was identified in a woman aged 45-65 years who had been exposed to COVID-19. The CDR3 sequence: CASSSGLAESYEQYF. In DNA, the CDR3 is TGTGCCAGCAGTTCAGGACTAGCGGAATCCTACGAGCAGTACTTC.